The clone carrying this TCR beta chain was observed a few times. These data belong to a study of early T cells in non-severe SARS-CoV-2 infection. Study at large: The study sequenced bulk RNA from unsorted whole blood, with chains unpaired.

Individual cDNA molecules were tagged with unique molecular identifiers, the study reported. TCRdb itself ran the 5' RACE reads through MiXCR, one entry per CDR3 protein. Of 69,000 or so distinct CDR3 sequences listed, 8.5% to 10% are singletons. Sequenced material: whole blood. This TCR derives from an adult who was a healthcare worker with PCR-confirmed SARS-CoV-2 infection or an uninfected control (not recorded which).

CDR3 sequence (DNA): TGTGCCAGCAGCCAAGTGAGGCAGAGAGGCTACACCTTC. As protein: CASSQVRQRGYTF. The chain couples TRBV3-1 to TRBJ1-2; D call uncertain. V lost 1 base and J lost 8, with 11 bases in between. The CDR3 sequence is 13 residues long. The germline gives CDR1 LGHDT, CDR2 YNNKEL (reference sequence). Drawing the rest from reference TRBV3-1 and TRBJ1-2, the complete variable domain is DTAVSQTPKYLVTQMGNDKSIKCEQNLGHDTMYWYKQDSKKFLKIMFSYNNKELIINETVPNRFSPKSPDKAHLNLHINSLELGDSAVYFCASSQVRQRGYTFGSGTRLTVV.